Following are 30 T cell receptor beta chains from one sample sequenced in a study of cytomegalovirus exposure and HLA in healthy donors. The study ran its PCR with 60 Vbeta and 13 Jbeta primers. Data came from immunoSEQ multiplex PCR; TCRdb stores just in-frame clones and leaves some out. The sample contains 73,000 or so clones, 75% to 85% of which appear only once. The sequencing input was PBMCs. The receptors originated from a human donor in good health.

The rearrangement uses TRBV6-5 and TRBJ1-5; D not certain. Germline V gene data show CDR1 as MNHEY and CDR2 as SVGAGI. Trimming shortened V by 5 bases and J by 6 bases, and 11 bases separated the two germline ends. The CDR3 has 13 amino acids. DNA of the CDR3: TGTGCCAGCAGTCCAGGAACAGCTCAGCCCCAGCATTTT. It is translated as CASSPGTAQPQHF.

This sequence joins TRBV5-4 and TRBJ2-5, with 16 bases lining up with TRBD2. V was pared by 1 base and J by 4 bases, with 10 bases of the junction left unmatched. From germline, CDR1 is SGHNT and CDR2 YYREEE (reference sequence). The CDR3 runs to 19 residues. CDR3 in DNA: TGTGCCAGCAGCTTGTTGGGACTAGCGGGGGGGAAAGGTTCAGAGACCCAGTACTTC. Amino acids: CASSLLGLAGGKGSETQYF.

The gene calls are TRBV6-6 and TRBJ1-3; the D is unclear. The CDR3 totals 15 residues. V lost 5 bases to trimming and J lost 0 bases, with 11 bases between them. CDR1 is MNHNY and CDR2 is SVGAGI in the germline V gene (reference sequence). CDR3 nucleotides: TGTGCCAGCAGTCAACTGACGGGCTCTGGAAACACCATATATTTT. Translation gives CASSQLTGSGNTIYF.

The rearrangement joins TRBV25-1 to TRBJ1-1, with TRBD1 matching 8 bases. Trimming cost V 1 base and J 7 bases; bases outside gene matches: 5. Germline CDR1 and CDR2: MGHDK and SYGVNS. This CDR3 region has 14 residues. Here the CDR3 DNA reads TGTGCCAGCAGTGAATCCGCAGGGGGCGGTGAAGCTTTCTTT. This translates into CASSESAGGGEAFF.

This clone has just one count. An end of the junction differs from the germline gene, which may be a read error. The rearrangement links TRBV7-9 to TRBJ1-1; D remains unclear. The CDR3 consists of 12 residues. Germline CDR1 reads SEHNR; CDR2 reads FQNEAQ (reference sequence). CDR3 protein: CSSSLGSTEAFF. The CDR3 DNA is TGTTCCAGCAGCTTAGGGAGTACTGAAGCTTTCTTT.

The V call is TRBV10-1, the J call TRBJ2-7, with 8 positions matching TRBD1. The J segment lost 4 bases and the V segment lost 3 bases, leaving 8 bases of the junction unmatched. Germline CDR1 reads WNHNN; CDR2 reads SYGVQD (reference sequence). The CDR3 has 15 amino acids. The CDR3 spells CASSDGQGPFYEQYF. The CDR3 DNA is TGCGCCAGCAGTGACGGACAGGGCCCGTTTTACGAGCAGTACTTC.

The CDR3 region has the DNA TGTGCCAGTAGTGAGGTCGACAGGGGGCAAAAAGGCTACACCTTC. Translated: CASSEVDRGQKGYTF. This chain links TRBV19 with TRBJ1-2; 10 bases match TRBD1. The germline V gene encodes CDR1 LNHDA and CDR2 SQIVND (reference sequence). The CDR3 extends over 15 amino acids. After removal of 5 bases from V and 8 bases from J, the junction contained 11 bases not matched to a gene. Supplemented by reference TRBV19 and TRBJ1-2, the full variable domain reads DGGITQSPKYLFRKEGQNVTLSCEQNLNHDAMYWYRQDPGQGLRLIYYSQIVNDFQKGDIAEGYSVSREKKESFPLTVTSAQKNPTAFYLCASSEVDRGQKGYTFGSGTRLTVV.

The chain recombines TRBV5-4 with TRBJ2-5, with 8 bases that match TRBD2. V trimming: 2 bases; J trimming: 5 bases; junction bases outside the gene matches: 11. The CDR3 runs 16 residues. Germline V gene sequence: CDR1 SGHNT, CDR2 YYREEE (reference sequence). The CDR3 DNA sequence: TGTGCCAGCAGCTTAGGATCCGGACTAGCAGGGGAGACCCAGTACTTC. As protein: CASSLGSGLAGETQYF.

The J gene is TRBJ1-2, the V gene TRBV7-2, with TRBD1 identical over 7 bases. The CDR3 totals 15 residues. Germline V CDR1 and CDR2: SGHTA, FQGNSA. The V segment lost 6 bases and the J segment 2 bases; nucleotides outside the gene matches: 9. CDR3 in amino acids: CASRTSTGANYGYTF. The CDR3 DNA reads as TGTGCCAGCAGAACAAGTACAGGGGCCAACTATGGCTACACCTTC.

This sequence joins TRBV7-3 and TRBJ2-1, with 8 nucleotides matching TRBD2. This CDR3 has 15 amino acids. Trimming at V came to 8 bases and at J to 1 base, leaving 7 bases not matched to a gene. The germline CDR1 and CDR2 sequences are SGHTA and FQGTGA. CDR3 in amino acids: CASCPLAGSYNEQFF. The CDR3 DNA reads TGTGCCAGCTGCCCCTTAGCGGGGTCCTACAATGAGCAGTTCTTC.

This chain uses TRBV11-3 with TRBJ1-1, with D hard to call. This CDR3 has 14 residues. V was shortened by 5 bases and J by 7 bases, with 17 bases between the two germline ends. Germline-derived CDR1 and CDR2 are SGHNT and YENEEA. The CDR3 DNA is TGTGCCAGCAGCCTACCTCCTGAGGGAAATGAAGCTTTCTTT. Translation: CASSLPPEGNEAFF.

The rearrangement uses TRBV27 and TRBJ2-3; possible D gene TRBD1, 6 bases. Germline lookup yields CDR1 MNHEY and CDR2 SMNVEV (reference sequence). V was cut by 7 bases and J by 2 bases, with 10 bases left in between. The CDR3 sequence is 13 residues long. The CDR3 DNA follows: TGTGCCAGCAACCCAGGGGTCACAGATACGCAGTATTTT. Translating it yields CASNPGVTDTQYF.

The chain has TRBV6-1 and TRBJ1-6; D may be TRBD1 (5 bases). In germline, CDR1 is MNHNS, CDR2 SASEGT. The ends were cut back, 4 bases at V and 7 bases at J, with 17 bases in the middle. CDR3 size: 16 residues. CDR3 nucleotides: TGTGCCAGCAGTGGTCAAATTGCAGGGAGGAATTCACCCCTCCACTTT. Protein: CASSGQIAGRNSPLHF.

V and J are TRBV18 and TRBJ2-4; D remains ambiguous. The V end was cut by 4 bases, the J end by 5 bases, with 12 bases between. The germline gives CDR1 KGHSH, CDR2 LQKENI. The CDR3 runs to 14 residues. The CDR3 DNA reads TGTGCCAGCTCACGTCCTCCGAGCCAAAACATTCAGTACTTC. Its protein product is CASSRPPSQNIQYF. Full variable domain (remainder filled in from reference TRBV18 and TRBJ2-4): NAGVMQNPRHLVRRRGQEARLRCSPMKGHSHVYWYRQLPEEGLKFMVYLQKENIIDESGMPKERFSAEFPKEGPSILRIQQVVRGDSAAYFCASSRPPSQNIQYFGAGTRLSVL.

The J gene is TRBJ2-1, the V gene TRBV19; D possibly corresponds to TRBD2 (6 bases). Germline V gives CDR1 LNHDA, CDR2 SQIVND (reference sequence). This CDR3 is 16 amino acids long. The ends were cut back, 4 bases at V and 2 bases at J, with 15 bases in the middle. The CDR3 reads CASSKNRDWTYNEQFF. CDR3 nucleotide sequence: TGTGCCAGTAGTAAAAACCGGGACTGGACCTACAATGAGCAGTTCTTC. The whole variable domain, filled in from reference TRBV19 and TRBJ2-1, reads DGGITQSPKYLFRKEGQNVTLSCEQNLNHDAMYWYRQDPGQGLRLIYYSQIVNDFQKGDIAEGYSVSREKKESFPLTVTSAQKNPTAFYLCASSKNRDWTYNEQFFGPGTRLTVL.

The CDR3 reads CASYAGTSGGAGRGNEQFF. The DNA for the CDR3 is TGCGCCAGTTACGCCGGGACTAGCGGGGGTGCCGGTCGGGGCAATGAGCAGTTCTTC. This chain joins TRBV5-1 and TRBJ2-1; TRBD2 agrees at 14 bases. The CDR3 length is 19 residues. V dropped 8 bases and J dropped 6; count of bases not matched to a gene: 19. The germline V gene encodes CDR1 SGHRS and CDR2 YFSETQ.

The genes are TRBV7-9 and TRBJ1-6, with 9 bases lining up with TRBD1. CDR1 and CDR2 (germline): SEHNR, FQNEAQ (reference sequence). V gave up 5 bases and J gave up 7 bases; unmatched junction bases: 9. The CDR3 covers 16 residues. CDR3 sequence: CASSIRTGVGNSPLHF. Written as DNA, the CDR3 is TGTGCCAGCAGCATAAGGACAGGGGTTGGGAATTCACCCCTCCACTTT.

The V gene is TRBV5-1, the J gene TRBJ2-5; D is undetermined. Trimming removed 4 bases at V and 1 base at J, with 2 bases between. Germline loops: CDR1 SGHRS, CDR2 YFSETQ. The CDR3 totals 11 residues. CDR3 loop: CASSRQETQYF. DNA of the CDR3: TGCGCCAGCAGCCGCCAAGAGACCCAGTACTTC.

This chain connects TRBV29-1 to TRBJ2-7; the D gene is possibly TRBD1 (6 bases). Trimming removed 5 bases from V and 4 bases from J, with 9 bases in between. The CDR3 length is 11 residues. Germline assignment: CDR1 SQVTM and CDR2 ANQGSEA. The CDR3 DNA sequence: TGCAGCGTTTACAGGGCTTACGAGCAGTACTTC. Residues: CSVYRAYEQYF.

V usage is TRBV30 and J usage is TRBJ1-5, with TRBD1 identical over 10 bases. Germline CDR1 is GTSNPN and CDR2 is SVGIG (reference sequence). The CDR3 loop spans 15 amino acids. V shed 3 bases, J shed 6 bases, and the junction held 8 bases outside the gene matches. The CDR3 DNA reads as TGTGCCTGGAGCCCGGGACAGGGGTGGCTTCAGCCCCAGCATTTT. As protein: CAWSPGQGWLQPQHF.

This rearrangement joins TRBV4-2 to TRBJ2-2; TRBD2 aligns across 8 bases. The J segment lost 1 base and the V segment lost 1 base, leaving 2 bases of the junction unmatched. Germline values: CDR1 LGHNA, CDR2 YNFKEQ. The CDR3 sequence is 16 residues long. In DNA form, the CDR3 reads TGTGCCAGCAGCCAAGTTGCGGGGGGGAACACCGGGGAGCTGTTTTTT. It encodes CASSQVAGGNTGELFF.

This clone occurred a few times. This chain links TRBV2 with TRBJ1-4; the match to TRBD1 covers 8 bases. The V gene's germline CDR1 is SNHLY and CDR2 FYNNEI. This CDR3 has 16 amino acids. V shed 6 bases, J shed 6 bases, and the junction held 12 bases outside the gene matches. The CDR3 DNA sequence: TGTGCCAGCAGACCTCGGACAGGGACCGTTTATGAAAAACTGTTTTTT. This encodes CASRPRTGTVYEKLFF.

The chain has TRBV7-2 and TRBJ2-5; D gene uncertain. This CDR3 spans 14 amino acids. The germline V gene has CDR1 SGHTA and CDR2 FQGNSA. V lost 3 bases to trimming and J lost 0 bases, with 8 bases between them. In nucleotides, the CDR3 is TGTGCCAGCAGCTTTGACTCGTACCAAGAGACCCAGTACTTC. Protein sequence: CASSFDSYQETQYF.

This chain joins TRBV5-1 and TRBJ2-2, with 9 bases fitting TRBD1. V lost 0 bases, J lost 3 bases, and 6 bases stayed unmatched. Germline values: CDR1 SGHRS, CDR2 YFSETQ. The CDR3 covers 17 residues. The CDR3 DNA is TGCGCCAGCAGCTTGGGGTTGGGACAGGGCCACACCGGGGAGCTGTTTTTT. It yields the protein CASSLGLGQGHTGELFF.

The J gene is TRBJ1-1, the V gene TRBV29-1; 7 nucleotides match TRBD1. Germline-derived CDR1 and CDR2 are SQVTM and ANQGSEA. CDR3 size: 14 residues. The junction had 5 bases not matched to a gene; V was cut back by 3 bases and J by 1 base. CDR3 region: CSVDRQGGNTEAFF. The CDR3 DNA is TGCAGCGTTGATCGTCAGGGGGGGAACACTGAAGCTTTCTTT.

As to this clone: Distinct nucleotide sequences in the sample also encode this CDR3. This chain uses TRBV7-6 with TRBJ1-1; no clear D gene. The CDR3 totals 13 residues. V lost 2 bases, J lost 5 bases, and 9 bases lay in between. Germline lookup yields CDR1 SGHVS and CDR2 FNYEAQ. The chain's CDR3 is CASSLTGGTEAFF. DNA for the CDR3: TGTGCCAGCAGCTTAACGGGAGGGACTGAAGCTTTCTTT.

The V and J genes are TRBV7-9 and TRBJ2-1; 7 nucleotides agree with TRBD2. Germline assignment: CDR1 SEHNR and CDR2 FQNEAQ (reference sequence). This CDR3 comprises 16 residues. J lost 7 bases, V lost 1 base, and 10 bases had no gene match. The chain's CDR3 is CASSLDRAGLGNEQFF. As DNA, the CDR3 is TGTGCCAGCAGCTTAGATCGAGCGGGGTTGGGGAATGAGCAGTTCTTC.

This clone appeared a single time. V is TRBV30 and J is TRBJ1-4, with 9 nucleotides matching TRBD1. This CDR3 is 16 amino acids long. CDR1 and CDR2 (germline): GTSNPN, SVGIG (reference sequence). V lost 2 bases, J lost 8 bases, and 12 bases stayed unmatched. Here the CDR3 DNA reads TGTGCCTGGAGTCCTAAGGGGACAGGGTCTAGGGAAAAACTGTTTTTT. It yields the protein CAWSPKGTGSREKLFF.

This chain's CDR3 is CASSEGSGYTGELFF. CDR3 sequence (DNA): TGTGCCAGCAGCGAGGGTAGCGGATACACCGGGGAGCTGTTTTTT. The chain employs TRBV5-4 and TRBJ2-2; tentatively, D is TRBD2 (6 bases). Looked up from germline, CDR1 is SGHNT and CDR2 is YYREEE (reference sequence). Trimming pared 4 bases from V and 3 bases from J, leaving 13 bases between. The CDR3 has 15 residues.

The V gene is TRBV6-1, the J gene TRBJ2-1; TRBD2 matches 12 bases. This CDR3 spans 17 amino acids. Germline CDR1 reads MNHNS; CDR2 reads SASEGT. The V segment lost 0 bases and the J segment 7 bases; nucleotides outside the gene matches: 7. The CDR3 DNA reads as TGTGCCAGCAGTGAAGCGCGATCTAGCGGGGGGGTAAATGAGCAGTTCTTC. Amino acid sequence: CASSEARSSGGVNEQFF.